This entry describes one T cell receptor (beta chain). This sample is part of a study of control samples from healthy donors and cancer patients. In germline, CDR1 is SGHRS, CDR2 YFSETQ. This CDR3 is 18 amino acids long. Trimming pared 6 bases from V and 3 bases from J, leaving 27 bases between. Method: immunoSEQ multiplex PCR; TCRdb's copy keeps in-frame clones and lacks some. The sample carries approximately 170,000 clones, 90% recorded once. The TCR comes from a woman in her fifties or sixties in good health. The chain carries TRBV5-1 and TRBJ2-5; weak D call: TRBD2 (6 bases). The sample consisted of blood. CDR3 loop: CASTPGIRGRIQEETQYF. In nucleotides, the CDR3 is TGCGCCAGCACGCCGGGAATACGTGGGAGGATACAAGAAGAGACCCAGTACTTC.